This TCR beta chain originates from a study of blood T cell repertoires in COVID-19. Looking at the study overall: Samples came from the United States, Italy and Spain, spanning acute and convalescent COVID-19.

The method was immunoSEQ multiplex PCR; TCRdb's version includes in-frame clones alone and lacks a portion of them. This table holds around 83,000 clones, 70% to 90% found once. The CDR3 runs 14 residues. Germline loops: CDR1 MDHEN, CDR2 SYDVKM. Between the trimmed V and J ends, which lost 6 bases and 7 bases, there was a span of 13 bases. This clone was recorded a few times. What was sequenced was peripheral blood. The receptor's source is a woman between 65 and 79 years old with acute or convalescent COVID-19. This rearrangement joins TRBV28 to TRBJ1-6; D uncertain. In DNA form, the CDR3 reads TGTGCCAGCAGCACGGAAGTAGCCAATTCACCCCTCCACTTT. Residues: CASSTEVANSPLHF.